This TCR beta chain was retrieved from a study of human T cells and chemical hapten exposure (dated by TCRdb to the early 2020s). Background on the whole study: For sensitization, 2% DPC in acetone was applied to an approximately 2 cm by approximately 2 cm area of upper inner arm skin. Weekly therapeutic DPC doses were additionally applied to the scalp of patients throughout the approximately 23-week study period. In alopecia patients, the study followed how the peripheral blood TCR repertoire changed in vivo over primary and secondary sensitization to diphenylcyclopropenone (DPC), a hapten. Blood for TCR sequencing was provided by twenty-nine alopecia patients at one to four time points (pre-sensitization, 2, 6 and 24 weeks). Patch testing was performed on the upper back with Finn chambers containing 0.01% DPC, and the patch tests were scored after 6 days according to International Contact Dermatitis Research Group standards. Libraries were pooled for sequencing, and per-sample TCR yields varied mainly because of small differences in library volumes within the pool. Blood samples were taken from patients before sensitization (week 0) and at 2, 6 and about 24 weeks after DPC sensitization. The patient cohort, mostly female, included alopecia areata with under or over 50% scalp involvement, alopecia totalis and alopecia universalis. The paper's findings and limits, for the study overall: Patch test score correlated positively with the number of PT1 expanded TCRs, reaching significance at thresholds 8, 16 and 32 but not at 4. All patients had alopecia, a presumed autoimmune disease, so their immune response might differ from that of healthy individuals. Significantly more large CDR3 similarity clusters were formed by expanded TCRs than by pre-sensitization or healthy control sets, consistent with antigen-driven responses. After repeated subsampling, changes were observed in the strength of the expansion versus patch-test correlation and in the threshold at which the correlation became significant. DPC sensitization did not change the number of TCRs with a frequency above 1 in 1000, and there was no evidence of changes in global repertoire structure.

The germline V gene (reference sequence) supplies CDR1 MNHNY and CDR2 SVGAGI. The CDR3, cysteine through phenylalanine, is 15 amino acids long. Left in the record is the CDR3 DNA by itself, 45 bases read in frame from the first base. Cut back by 6 bases and 3 bases, the V and J ends lie 15 bases apart. Many counts were recorded for this clonotype. It lacks a known antigen. No base-level quality is on record; no much larger clone is a single base apart. Read against the paper, the sample's time point label means: patch test 1, 2 weeks after DPC sensitization. Taken with the paper, the label for treatment or condition translates to: therapeutic diphenylcyclopropenone sensitization with weekly scalp DPC. At every patch-test visit, the blood draw took place before the patch test was put on. Eligible patients were aged 18 to 70, diagnosed with alopecia, deemed suitable for DPC therapy, and excluded if pregnant. Total RNA was isolated from unfractionated whole blood collected in Tempus Blood RNA tubes.

Library construction relied on RACE. The instrument given in TCRdb is NextSeq 500. During library preparation, unique molecular identifiers were attached to individual cDNA molecules so that TCRs could be counted quantitatively and reproducibly. From each blood RNA sample, both TCR alpha and TCR beta chains were sequenced. The authors processed their data as follows. A median of about 100,000 TCRs per sample was observed, with a range of 23,224 to 690,600. V, J and CDR3 annotation of the TCR reads was carried out using the Decombinator software suite. For PS versus PT1 abundance plots, all samples were subsampled to the same number of TCRs (28,000). TCRs were defined as expanded if absent before sensitization and observed at least eight times at the 2-week time point. In TCRdb, the public reads were trimmed at Q25 with fastp and aligned with MiXCR, with productive beta chains retained. Duplicate CDR3 protein sequences are folded into a single record with the most common DNA and genes. The authors' filters were not applied to this entry. The sample has roughly 380,000 distinct CDR3 sequences on record, more than 4.5% of them singletons. About 2.1% of the sample is held by the ten biggest clonotypes.

Sequencing was performed on whole blood, taken in connection with sensitization to the hapten diphenylcyclopropenone (DPC). This clonotype originated in a woman between 50 and 59 years old with alopecia areata. Some clones in this sample may be carry-over from other donors' samples. The chain uses TRBV6-6 and TRBJ1-5; the D region possibly corresponds to TRBD1 (6 bases align). The CDR3 sequence is CASSHQGNFNQPQHF. The sequence in DNA is TGTGCCAGCAGCCACCAGGGGAACTTCAATCAGCCCCAGCATTTT.